A selection of T cell receptor beta chains follows, all from one sample in a study of T cell responses to AZD1222 COVID-19 vaccine. TCRdb keeps only in-frame clones here, not all; method: immunoSEQ multiplex PCR. The sample carries 150,000 to 200,000 clones, less than 95% recorded once. The sequencing used peripheral blood, collected on day 0 of AZD1222 vaccination. All receptors come from an adult in good health. The conserved cysteine and the conserved F or W are not part of the CDR3 here.

V gene,J gene,CDR3 protein
TRBV2,TRBJ1-5,ASKPSTSTPQPQH
TRBV7-6,TRBJ2-1,ASSSRGLELSYNEQF
TRBV28,TRBJ2-3,ASSWAGGRTDTQY
TRBV6-4,TRBJ2-3,ASRRTSGDTDTQY
TRBV3-1/TRBV3-2,TRBJ2-3,ASSQDMGPTDTQY
TRBV28,TRBJ1-1,ASSFSPRDRGNTEAF
TRBV6-1,TRBJ2-5,ASSDPPETQY
TRBV28,TRBJ2-2,ASSSGQRSTGELF
TRBV7-6,TRBJ2-7,ASSFRAGDPREQY
TRBV10-2,TRBJ2-1,ASRLAGSSYNEQF
TRBV4-2,TRBJ2-2,ASSQEQLDMGELF
TRBV30,TRBJ1-1,AWSVRFRAF
TRBV18,TRBJ2-3,ASSTSGPDTQY
TRBV6-5,TRBJ1-5,ASSLGSPDQPQH
TRBV12-3/TRBV12-4,TRBJ2-7,ASGEGLEEQY
TRBV7-9,TRBJ1-6,ASSRVMNSPLH
TRBV28,TRBJ2-3,ASRGLGGLTYTDTQY
TRBV19,TRBJ1-2,ASSINFRTDPPTHQGYT
TRBV9,TRBJ1-6,ASSVGTVNSPLH
TRBV7-3,TRBJ1-1,ASSPLGGDKAF
TRBV6-1,TRBJ2-7,ASSEGAYEQY
TRBV28,TRBJ1-3,ASTGSGTNSGNTIY
TRBV16,TRBJ1-4,ASSQSYRGANEKLF
TRBV11-3,TRBJ2-3,ASSLMEGWSTDTQY
TRBV7-9,TRBJ2-5,ASSPGLAGGQETQY
TRBV4-1,TRBJ1-6,ASSRDRNRAVDSPLH
TRBV5-6,TRBJ1-5,ASSRGNRNQPQH
TRBV10-1,TRBJ2-2,ASSESIGQPNTGELF
TRBV5-4,TRBJ1-1,ASSLGLGTTEAF
TRBV6-5,TRBJ1-2,ASGPRRGPIYGYT
TRBV2,TRBJ1-4,ASRDRGTNEKLF
TRBV7-8,TRBJ1-2,ASSPVLTGVYGYT
TRBV18,TRBJ1-1,ASSWGNGQGANTEAF
TRBV18,TRBJ1-1,ASSPGQVRSTEAF
TRBV18,TRBJ2-3,ASSPLSGGASGTDTQY
TRBV6-1,TRBJ2-1,ASSEEGANEQF
TRBV9,TRBJ2-1,ASSVGVNEQF
TRBV2,TRBJ1-2,ASSTAAGLNHGYT
TRBV24-1,TRBJ2-1,ATSSNLAGLFPYNEQF
TRBV7-3,TRBJ2-7,ASSKEVGSEQY
TRBV3-1/TRBV3-2,TRBJ1-4,ASSLSGGGLF
TRBV10-3,TRBJ2-3,AISEGAGGIRDTQY
TRBV18,TRBJ1-6,ASSPEGSSYNSPLH
TRBV5-1,TRBJ1-2,ASRLSAGTNYGYT
TRBV28,TRBJ2-5,ASRRTGQETQY